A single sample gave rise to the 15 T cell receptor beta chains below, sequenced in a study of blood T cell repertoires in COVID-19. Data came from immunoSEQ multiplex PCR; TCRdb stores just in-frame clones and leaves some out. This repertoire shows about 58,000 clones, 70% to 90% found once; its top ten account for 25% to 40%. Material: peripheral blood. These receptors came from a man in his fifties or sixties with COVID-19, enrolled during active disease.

The CDR3 coding sequence is TGTGCCAGCAAAGAAGGGGACATTCAGTACTTC. This encodes CASKEGDIQYF. The chain has TRBV19 and TRBJ2-4; weak D call: TRBD1 (5 bases). V shed 9 bases and J shed 8 bases, with 11 bases lying between them. The CDR3 consists of 11 residues. Germline CDR1 and CDR2: LNHDA and SQIVND (reference sequence).

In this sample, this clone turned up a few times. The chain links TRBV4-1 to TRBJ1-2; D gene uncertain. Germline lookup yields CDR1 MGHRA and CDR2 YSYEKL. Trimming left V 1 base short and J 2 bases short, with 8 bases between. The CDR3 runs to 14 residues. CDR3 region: CASSQAARNYGYTF. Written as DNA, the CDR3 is TGCGCCAGCAGCCAAGCCGCCCGGAACTATGGCTACACCTTC.

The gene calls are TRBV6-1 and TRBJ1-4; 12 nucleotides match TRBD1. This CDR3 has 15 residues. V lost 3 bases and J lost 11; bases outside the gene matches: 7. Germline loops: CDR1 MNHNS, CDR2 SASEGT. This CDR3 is CASSEMGQGARKLFF. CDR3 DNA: TGTGCCAGCAGTGAGATGGGACAGGGGGCGCGGAAACTGTTTTTT.

DNA for the CDR3: TGTGCCAGCAGCCAAGAAGGGGGAGATACGCAGTATTTT. Its translation: CASSQEGGDTQYF. This chain joins TRBV3-1 (or the pseudogene TRBV3-2) and TRBJ2-3; weak D call: TRBD1 (6 bases). Trimming took 0 bases from V and 5 from J, leaving 6 bases between them. Per germline, CDR1 LGHDT and CDR2 YNNKEL (reference sequence). The CDR3 is made up of 13 amino acids.

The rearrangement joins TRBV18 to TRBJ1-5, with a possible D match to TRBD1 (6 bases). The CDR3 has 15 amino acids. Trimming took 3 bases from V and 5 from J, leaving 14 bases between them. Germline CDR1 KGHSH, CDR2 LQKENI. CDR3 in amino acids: CASSPGNREDQPQHF. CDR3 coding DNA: TGTGCCAGCTCACCGGGGAACAGGGAAGATCAGCCCCAGCATTTT.

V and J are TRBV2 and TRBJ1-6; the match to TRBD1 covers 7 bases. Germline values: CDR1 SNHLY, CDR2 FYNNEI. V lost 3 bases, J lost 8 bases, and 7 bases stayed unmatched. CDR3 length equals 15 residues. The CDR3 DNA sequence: TGTGCCAGCAGTGACGACAGGGTTTGGGATTCACCCCTCCACTTT. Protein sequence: CASSDDRVWDSPLHF.

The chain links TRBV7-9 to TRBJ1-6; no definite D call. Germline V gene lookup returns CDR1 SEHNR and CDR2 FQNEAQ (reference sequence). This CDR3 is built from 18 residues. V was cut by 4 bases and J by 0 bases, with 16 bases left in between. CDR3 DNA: TGTGCCAGCAGCTCCGTCCTACACGGGAGCTCCTATAATTCACCCCTCCACTTT. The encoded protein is CASSSVLHGSSYNSPLHF.

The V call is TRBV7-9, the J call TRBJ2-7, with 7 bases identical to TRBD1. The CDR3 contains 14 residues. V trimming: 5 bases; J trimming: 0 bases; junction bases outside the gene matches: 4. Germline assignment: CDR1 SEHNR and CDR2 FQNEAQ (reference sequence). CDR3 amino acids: CASSAGQASYEQYF. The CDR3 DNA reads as TGTGCCAGCAGCGCAGGACAGGCCTCCTACGAGCAGTACTTC.

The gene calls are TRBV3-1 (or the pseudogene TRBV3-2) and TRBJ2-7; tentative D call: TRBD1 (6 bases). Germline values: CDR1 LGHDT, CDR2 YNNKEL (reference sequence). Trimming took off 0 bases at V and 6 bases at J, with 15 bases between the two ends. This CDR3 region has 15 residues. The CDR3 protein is CASSQDGRQGGEQYF. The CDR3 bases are TGTGCCAGCAGCCAAGATGGGAGACAAGGGGGCGAGCAGTACTTC.

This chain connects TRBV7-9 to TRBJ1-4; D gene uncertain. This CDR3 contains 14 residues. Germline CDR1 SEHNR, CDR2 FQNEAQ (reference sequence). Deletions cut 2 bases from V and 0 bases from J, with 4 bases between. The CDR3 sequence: CASSLQTTNEKLFF. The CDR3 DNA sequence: TGTGCCAGCAGCTTACAGACAACTAATGAAAAACTGTTTTTT.

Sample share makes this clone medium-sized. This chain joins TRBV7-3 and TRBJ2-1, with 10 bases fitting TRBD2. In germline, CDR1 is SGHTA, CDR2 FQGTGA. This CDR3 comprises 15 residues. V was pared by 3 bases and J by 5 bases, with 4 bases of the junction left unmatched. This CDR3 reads CASSFLAGEDNEQFF. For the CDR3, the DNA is TGTGCCAGCAGCTTTCTAGCGGGAGAGGACAATGAGCAGTTCTTC.

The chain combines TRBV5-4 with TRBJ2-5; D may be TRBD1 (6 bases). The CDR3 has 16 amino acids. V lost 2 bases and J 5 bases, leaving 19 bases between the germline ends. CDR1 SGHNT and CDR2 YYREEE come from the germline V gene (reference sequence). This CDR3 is CASSFGGGGMGETQYF. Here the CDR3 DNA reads TGTGCCAGCAGCTTCGGTGGGGGCGGAATGGGGGAGACCCAGTACTTC. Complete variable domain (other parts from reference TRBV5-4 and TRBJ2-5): ETGVTQSPTHLIKTRGQQVTLRCSSQSGHNTVSWYQQALGQGPQFIFQYYREEENGRGNFPPRFSGLQFPNYSSELNVNALELDDSALYLCASSFGGGGMGETQYFGPGTRLLVL.

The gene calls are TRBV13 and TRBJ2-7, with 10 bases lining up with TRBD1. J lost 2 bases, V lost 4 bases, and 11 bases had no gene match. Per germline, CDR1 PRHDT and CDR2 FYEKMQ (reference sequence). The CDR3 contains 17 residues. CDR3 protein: CASSSPGTGDLTYEQYF. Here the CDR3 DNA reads TGTGCCAGCAGCTCTCCCGGGACAGGGGACTTAACCTACGAGCAGTACTTC.

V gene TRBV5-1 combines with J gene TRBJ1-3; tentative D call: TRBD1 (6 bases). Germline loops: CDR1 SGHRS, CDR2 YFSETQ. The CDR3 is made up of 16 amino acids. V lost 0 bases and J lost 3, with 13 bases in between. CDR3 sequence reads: CASSLAPAGVGNTIYF. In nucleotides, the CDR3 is TGCGCCAGCAGCTTGGCACCGGCAGGGGTTGGAAACACCATATATTTT.

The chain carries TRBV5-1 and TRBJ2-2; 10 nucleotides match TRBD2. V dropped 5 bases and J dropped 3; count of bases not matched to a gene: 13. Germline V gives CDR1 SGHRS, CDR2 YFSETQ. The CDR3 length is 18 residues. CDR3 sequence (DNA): TGCGCCAGCAGGCGTTCAGGGGCTAGCGGGGGATACACCGGGGAGCTGTTTTTT. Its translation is CASRRSGASGGYTGELFF.